The 32 T cell receptor beta chains listed next were all sequenced from one sample in a study of PD-1 blockade in mismatch repair-deficient tumors. The protocol was immunoSEQ multiplex PCR, while the TCRdb copy is restricted to in-frame clones and leaves out a portion. The table has approximately 130,000 clones, more than 85% seen once; the top ten hold roughly 14%. The sequencing here drew on peripheral blood, taken 44 weeks after starting pembrolizumab. These receptors were obtained from an adult with mismatch repair-deficient cancer.

This clone was seen a few times. The J gene is TRBJ2-1, the V gene TRBV2; D is unresolved. V was clipped by 7 bases and J by 0 bases, with 10 bases between them. CDR1 and CDR2 from the germline V gene are SNHLY and FYNNEI. This CDR3 comprises 14 residues. CDR3 sequence: CASNWRGSYNEQFF. CDR3 bases: TGTGCCAGCAATTGGCGAGGCTCCTACAATGAGCAGTTCTTC.

V usage is TRBV7-6 and J usage is TRBJ2-1, with D perhaps matching TRBD1 (6 bases). V dropped 4 bases and J dropped 3 bases, with 19 bases sitting between them. This CDR3 is built from 17 residues. Germline V gene sequence: CDR1 SGHVS, CDR2 FNYEAQ. CDR3 sequence: CASSSTVGPRGYNEQFF. In nucleotides, the CDR3 is TGTGCCAGCAGCTCTACCGTAGGTCCCAGGGGCTACAATGAGCAGTTCTTC.

There are a few counts of this clone. The rearrangement uses TRBV27 and TRBJ1-2; 9 positions agree with TRBD1. The CDR3 contains 13 residues. Germline V lookup: CDR1 MNHEY, CDR2 SMNVEV (reference sequence). The trim removed 6 bases at V and 7 bases at J, leaving 6 bases unmatched. CDR3 coding DNA: TGTGCCAGCAGAACAGGGGGCGCGGTTGGCTACACCTTC. This codes for CASRTGGAVGYTF.

This clone occurred once. The gene calls are TRBV25-1 and TRBJ2-3, with 12 nucleotides matching TRBD1. In germline, CDR1 is MGHDK, CDR2 SYGVNS. Losses at the gene ends were 3 bases for V and 4 bases for J; bases not matched to a gene: 5. This CDR3 is 16 amino acids long. The CDR3 protein is CASSEGTGGLADTQYF. DNA for the CDR3: TGTGCCAGCAGTGAGGGGACAGGGGGCTTGGCAGATACGCAGTATTTT.

The rearrangement links TRBV6-5 to TRBJ2-7; D perhaps matches TRBD2 (7 bases). Trimming took 6 bases from V and 2 from J, leaving 11 bases between them. CDR3 length equals 13 residues. From germline, CDR1 is MNHEY and CDR2 SVGAGI. The CDR3 sequence: CASRRGGAYEQYF. CDR3 bases: TGTGCCAGCAGGAGGGGGGGGGCCTACGAGCAGTACTTC.

This sequence joins TRBV9 and TRBJ1-2; D gene unclear. Per the germline V gene, CDR1 is SGDLS and CDR2 is YYNGEE. CDR3 length: 11 amino acids. V was trimmed by 3 bases and J by 8 bases, leaving 8 bases between them. The CDR3 reads CASSAPGGYTF. In nucleotides, the CDR3 is TGTGCCAGCAGCGCCCCCGGCGGCTACACCTTC.

The chain uses TRBV9 and TRBJ2-2; 9 bases line up with TRBD2. This CDR3 has 17 amino acids. Germline V CDR1 and CDR2: SGDLS, YYNGEE. J was trimmed by 8 bases and V by 0 bases; bases with no gene match: 11. The CDR3 protein is CASSVARREGLTGELFF. CDR3 in DNA: TGTGCCAGCAGCGTAGCTCGGCGGGAGGGCCTTACAGGGGAGCTGTTTTTT.

The genes are TRBV6-5 and TRBJ1-1, with D unclear. This CDR3 comprises 13 residues. Trimming pared 5 bases from V and 4 bases from J, leaving 11 bases between. Germline loops: CDR1 MNHEY, CDR2 SVGAGI. CDR3 sequence (DNA): TGTGCCAGCAGTGACGCGTGGGGCACTGAAGCTTTCTTT. It translates to CASSDAWGTEAFF.

This chain connects TRBV6-6 to TRBJ2-2; 9 bases align to TRBD1. This CDR3 comprises 16 residues. The J segment lost 3 bases and the V segment lost 5 bases, leaving 7 bases of the junction unmatched. Germline CDR1 MNHNY, CDR2 SVGAGI (reference sequence). The CDR3 sequence is CASSNGQGRDTGELFF. CDR3 DNA sequence: TGTGCCAGCAGTAACGGACAGGGGAGGGACACCGGGGAGCTGTTTTTT.

V usage is TRBV4-3 and J usage is TRBJ2-1; 9 bases align to TRBD2. The J segment lost 6 bases and the V segment lost 5 bases, leaving 8 bases of the junction unmatched. The CDR3 sequence is 15 residues long. CDR1 is LGHNA and CDR2 is YSLEER in the germline V gene. The DNA for the CDR3 is TGCGCCAGCAGCTCCGGGACTAGCCCCGCCAATGAGCAGTTCTTC. It encodes CASSSGTSPANEQFF.

This clone was found a few times. The chain links TRBV27 to TRBJ2-2, with D possibly being TRBD1 (6 bases). Germline lookup yields CDR1 MNHEY and CDR2 SMNVEV (reference sequence). The V and J ends lost 5 bases and 8 bases respectively, with 12 bases between them. The CDR3 runs 13 residues. The CDR3 nucleotides are TGTGCCAGCAGTCCCACAGGGTCAGGGGAGCTGTTTTTT. Its translation: CASSPTGSGELFF.

The chain uses TRBV5-1 and TRBJ2-1, with 12 bases identical to TRBD2. This CDR3 is built from 18 residues. Per the germline V gene, CDR1 is SGHRS and CDR2 is YFSETQ. V trimming: 1 base; J trimming: 0 bases; junction bases outside the gene matches: 5. This CDR3 is CASSLSSGRGYSYNEQFF. The CDR3, as DNA: TGCGCCAGCAGCTTGTCTAGCGGGAGGGGGTACTCCTACAATGAGCAGTTCTTC.

The chain has TRBV4-1 and TRBJ2-1; TRBD2 matches at 12 bases. The CDR3 sequence is 15 residues long. With V trimmed by 4 bases and J by 9 bases, 7 bases remained unmatched. Per germline, CDR1 MGHRA and CDR2 YSYEKL. The CDR3 nucleotides are TGCGCCAGCAGCCTCACGACTAGCGGGAGCGGTGAGCAGTTCTTC. It encodes CASSLTTSGSGEQFF.

The V and J genes are TRBV29-1 and TRBJ2-5; D possibly corresponds to TRBD1 (7 bases). V dropped 4 bases and J dropped 5 bases, with 14 bases sitting between them. This CDR3 is 13 amino acids long. Per the germline V gene, CDR1 is SQVTM and CDR2 is ANQGSEA. The CDR3 DNA sequence: TGCAGCGTTGGAACAGGGGCGGGGGAGACCCAGTACTTC. This translates into CSVGTGAGETQYF.

The rearrangement joins TRBV15 to TRBJ2-6; 7 nucleotides align to TRBD2. This CDR3 region has 16 residues. J gave up 2 bases and V 0 bases, and 1 base lay outside the gene matches. CDR1 LNHNV and CDR2 YYDKDF come from the germline V gene (reference sequence). CDR3 protein: CATSRDGGAGANVLTF. DNA for the CDR3: TGTGCCACCAGCAGAGATGGGGGGGCTGGGGCCAACGTCCTGACTTTC.

This chain uses TRBV4-2 with TRBJ2-4, with 8 bases that match TRBD2. Trimming cost V 1 base and J 0 bases; bases outside gene matches: 11. This CDR3 spans 19 amino acids. The V gene's germline CDR1 is LGHNA and CDR2 YNFKEQ. The chain's CDR3 is CASSQAKLAGELAKNIQYF. Here the CDR3 DNA reads TGTGCCAGCAGCCAAGCTAAGCTAGCGGGTGAACTAGCCAAAAACATTCAGTACTTC.

The sample holds a few counts of this clone. The chain joins TRBV27 to TRBJ2-7; 8 bases map to TRBD1. Germline V gives CDR1 MNHEY, CDR2 SMNVEV (reference sequence). The CDR3 contains 13 residues. V shed 6 bases and J 2 bases; nucleotides not matched to a gene: 3. The CDR3 bases are TGTGCCAGCAGGGGGACAGGAACCTACGAGCAGTACTTC. This codes for CASRGTGTYEQYF.

The count of this clone is one. The chain carries TRBV11-2 and TRBJ2-7; the D gene is possibly TRBD2 (6 bases). This CDR3 spans 14 amino acids. Germline V lookup: CDR1 SGHAT, CDR2 FQNNGV. Trimming stripped 2 bases from V and 4 bases from J, with 12 bases between. The CDR3 loop is CASSLSAGSYEQYF. The DNA for the CDR3 is TGTGCCAGCAGCTTAAGCGCGGGATCGTACGAGCAGTACTTC.

The chain combines TRBV6-5 with TRBJ2-1, with 14 bases identical to TRBD2. The CDR3 runs 15 residues. V lost 0 bases, J lost 9 bases, and 1 base stayed unmatched. The germline V gene has CDR1 MNHEY and CDR2 SVGAGI. CDR3 DNA sequence: TGTGCCAGCAGTTACTCGACTAGCGGGGGGGCTGAGCAGTTCTTC. Its translation is CASSYSTSGGAEQFF.

The CDR3 region has the DNA TGTGCCAGCAGCTTGAGGAACACCGGGGAGCTGTTTTTT. Translated, it gives CASSLRNTGELFF. This chain joins TRBV11-3 and TRBJ2-2; D unclear. V shed 3 bases and J shed 1 base, with 3 bases lying between them. This CDR3 comprises 13 residues. The germline V gene has CDR1 SGHNT and CDR2 YENEEA.

The V and J genes are TRBV27 and TRBJ2-1, with 7 bases aligning to TRBD2. CDR3 size: 14 residues. Germline CDR1 is MNHEY and CDR2 is SMNVEV (reference sequence). The junction had 7 bases not matched to a gene; V was cut back by 3 bases and J by 8 bases. The CDR3 DNA sequence: TGTGCCAGCAGTTTTGGCGGGAGATTCTATGAGCAGTTCTTC. Residues: CASSFGGRFYEQFF.

The chain combines TRBV6-1 with TRBJ2-5; no firm D call. Germline V CDR1 and CDR2: MNHNS, SASEGT. The CDR3 covers 13 residues. V was trimmed by 3 bases and J by 3 bases, leaving 8 bases between them. The CDR3 DNA reads as TGTGCCAGCAGTGAGACATTCAAAGAGACCCAGTACTTC. It specifies CASSETFKETQYF.

The rearrangement uses TRBV27 and TRBJ2-7; no definite D call. Trimming took off 0 bases at V and 2 bases at J, with 5 bases between the two ends. CDR1 is MNHEY and CDR2 is SMNVEV in the germline V gene (reference sequence). The CDR3 length is 13 residues. CDR3 residues: CASSLSPPYEQYF. CDR3 DNA sequence: TGTGCCAGCAGTTTATCCCCACCCTACGAGCAGTACTTC.

This rearrangement joins TRBV27 to TRBJ1-2; D gene ambiguous. Trimming stripped 0 bases from V and 1 base from J, with 6 bases between. Germline CDR1 reads MNHEY; CDR2 reads SMNVEV (reference sequence). The CDR3 length is 14 residues. The DNA for the CDR3 is TGTGCCAGCAGTTTATCTTCTGGTAACTATGGCTACACCTTC. It codes for CASSLSSGNYGYTF.

The rearrangement links TRBV7-2 to TRBJ1-2; maybe TRBD1 (5 bases). Germline CDR1 is SGHTA and CDR2 is FQGNSA. This CDR3 comprises 14 residues. With 1 base removed from V and 4 bases from J, the gap between germline ends came to 10 bases. CDR3 bases: TGTGCCAGCAGCTTAGATGTCGGGACCTATGGCTACACCTTC. It is translated as CASSLDVGTYGYTF.

The rearrangement joins TRBV30 to TRBJ1-2, with D hard to call. The CDR3 is 17 residues long. V lost 4 bases and J 3 bases, leaving 24 bases between the germline ends. Germline CDR1 reads GTSNPN; CDR2 reads SVGIG (reference sequence). CDR3 nucleotides: TGTGCCTGGATACCTATCCCGGGTCCATTACGGCACTATGGCTACACCTTC. Amino acid sequence: CAWIPIPGPLRHYGYTF.

This clone was observed a few times. The chain recombines TRBV5-8 with TRBJ1-1; D not certain. This CDR3 has 14 amino acids. Germline V gene data show CDR1 as SGHTS and CDR2 as YDEGEE. V was cut by 1 base and J by 6 bases, with 13 bases left in between. The CDR3 DNA is TGTGCCAGCAGCTTGAATCCGGTAGGGCCTGAAGCTTTCTTT. This translates into CASSLNPVGPEAFF.

The rearrangement joins TRBV7-9 to TRBJ2-7; D remains ambiguous. This CDR3 has 11 residues. The V gene lost 7 bases and the J gene lost 3 bases, with 7 bases spanning the gap. Germline assignment: CDR1 SEHNR and CDR2 FQNEAQ (reference sequence). The CDR3 loop is CASTSSYEQYF. The CDR3 nucleotides are TGTGCCAGCACCTCAAGCTACGAGCAGTACTTC.

This sequence joins TRBV4-1 and TRBJ2-5; 9 bases line up with TRBD2. The CDR3 is 19 amino acids. Germline values: CDR1 MGHRA, CDR2 YSYEKL. The V gene end was trimmed by 1 base and the J gene end by 1 base; junction bases not matched to a gene: 13. CDR3 in DNA: TGCGCCAGCAGCCAAGTCAGGCTAGCGGGATTGTCAATCCAAGAGACCCAGTACTTC. Amino acid sequence: CASSQVRLAGLSIQETQYF.

This clone was counted a few times. The J gene is TRBJ2-3, the V gene TRBV9; the match to TRBD2 covers 11 bases. This CDR3 contains 16 residues. V trimming: 5 bases; J trimming: 4 bases; junction bases outside the gene matches: 9. From germline, CDR1 is SGDLS and CDR2 YYNGEE. CDR3 protein: CASSVTSGSVADTQYF. DNA for the CDR3: TGTGCCAGCAGTGTCACTAGCGGGAGTGTGGCAGATACGCAGTATTTT.

The chain has TRBV7-2 and TRBJ1-1; possible D gene TRBD1, 5 bases. The CDR3 contains 16 residues. CDR1 is SGHTA and CDR2 is FQGNSA in the germline V gene. Trimming shortened V by 5 bases and J by 4 bases, and 20 bases separated the two germline ends. The CDR3 loop is CASSRGHGLGSTEAFF. DNA of the CDR3: TGTGCCAGCAGCCGCGGACACGGGCTAGGGAGCACTGAAGCTTTCTTT.

V and J are TRBV28 and TRBJ2-1; TRBD1 agrees at 8 bases. The germline V gene encodes CDR1 MDHEN and CDR2 SYDVKM. Germline trimming cut 3 bases from V and 4 bases from J; bases unmatched to any gene: 11. This CDR3 is built from 17 residues. Here the CDR3 DNA reads TGTGCCAGCAGTTTGTTGGGGGGACAGGAGATTTACAATGAGCAGTTCTTC. Encoded protein: CASSLLGGQEIYNEQFF.